Listed below are T cell receptor beta chains from one sample, sequenced in a study of pediatric ulcerative colitis. Sequencing was performed with immunoSEQ multiplex PCR; in TCRdb, only in-frame clones are kept and a portion is missing. The sample includes around 61,000 clones, 86% of them seen just once. Sequencing used blood. The origin of the receptors is a boy between 5 and 17 years old with severe ulcerative colitis. Both conserved end residues are part of each CDR3. A D gene is named only where the DNA matches it firmly. Rows may omit the clone size; those that give it use once, few, many or a size class.

j_gene: TRBJ2-2; v_gene: TRBV10-3; d_gene: NA; abundance: once; CDR3nt: TGTGCCATCAGTGACGGAGGGAGTGGCGGGGAGCTGTTTTTT; CDR3aa: CAISDGGSGGELFF
j_gene: TRBJ2-3; v_gene: TRBV10-1; d_gene: TRBD2; abundance: NA; CDR3nt: TGCGCCAGCAGCGGGACCCTAGCGGGAGACGGAGATACGCAGTATTTT; CDR3aa: CASSGTLAGDGDTQYF
j_gene: TRBJ2-1; v_gene: TRBV27; d_gene: NA; abundance: NA; CDR3nt: TGTGCCAGCAGTTCCCCTCTCGAATGGGTCTCCTACAATGAGCAGTTCTTC; CDR3aa: CASSSPLEWVSYNEQFF
j_gene: TRBJ1-1; v_gene: TRBV6-5; d_gene: TRBD1; abundance: NA; CDR3nt: TGTGCCAGCAGTTACGAGACAGGGGCCGGGAACACTGAAGCTTTCTTT; CDR3aa: CASSYETGAGNTEAFF
j_gene: TRBJ2-2; v_gene: TRBV6-5; d_gene: NA; abundance: NA; CDR3nt: TGTGCCAGCAGCGGGCTGAACACCGGGGAGCTGTTTTTT; CDR3aa: CASSGLNTGELFF
j_gene: TRBJ1-2; v_gene: TRBV25-1; d_gene: NA; abundance: NA; CDR3nt: TGTGCCAGCAGTGTGGCGGATGGCTACACCTTC; CDR3aa: CASSVADGYTF
j_gene: TRBJ1-1; v_gene: TRBV7-9; d_gene: NA; abundance: NA; CDR3nt: TGTGCCAGCAGCCAGACATTCATGAACACTGAAGCTTTCTTT; CDR3aa: CASSQTFMNTEAFF
j_gene: TRBJ2-4; v_gene: TRBV7-2; d_gene: NA; abundance: once; CDR3nt: TGTGCCAGCAGCTTATATCCCAAAAACATTCAGTACTTC; CDR3aa: CASSLYPKNIQYF
j_gene: TRBJ2-1; v_gene: TRBV21-1; d_gene: NA; abundance: NA; CDR3nt: TGTGCCAGCATGTGGGGGGGCTTATCAAACAATGAGCAGTTCTTC; CDR3aa: CASMWGGLSNNEQFF
j_gene: TRBJ2-2; v_gene: TRBV5-4; d_gene: NA; abundance: NA; CDR3nt: TGTGCCAGCAGCTCCAGGCGGGACACCGGGGAGCTGTTTTTT; CDR3aa: CASSSRRDTGELFF
j_gene: TRBJ2-5; v_gene: TRBV2; d_gene: NA; abundance: NA; CDR3nt: TGTGCCAGCAGTCGATGGGACGGGGATGAGACCCAGTACTTC; CDR3aa: CASSRWDGDETQYF
j_gene: TRBJ1-1; v_gene: TRBV7-9; d_gene: NA; abundance: NA; CDR3nt: TGTGCCAGCAGCTTAGGAGGGGGGAACACTGAAGCTTTCTTT; CDR3aa: CASSLGGGNTEAFF